This T cell receptor beta chain was captured in a study of chemoradiotherapy in HPV16-positive cancers. This table comes from immunoSEQ multiplex PCR, and its TCRdb copy is limited to in-frame clones, with some not included. In the table there are some 10,000 clones, around 82% of which are singletons. The study's findings and limits: Candidate HPV-specific clones and E7-related TCR motifs grew in tumor during treatment.

About this clone: Its antigen is still unknown.

The CDR3 is 11 residues long. The V and J ends lost 8 bases and 5 bases respectively, with 9 bases between them. CDR1 is MNHEY, CDR2 SVGAGI, per germline. Repeated repertoire sampling spanned the course of chemoradiotherapy. The specimen comprised blood, sampled from a patient who underwent chemoradiotherapy. The source is a human donor with HPV-associated anogenital cancer. V gene TRBV6-5 combines with J gene TRBJ1-2, with D uncertain. CDR3 nucleotides: TGTGCCAGCCGGTTTTTGTATGGCTACACCTTC. This sequence encodes CASRFLYGYTF.